This T cell receptor beta chain was obtained from a study of human T cells and chemical hapten exposure. From the RACE reads, TCRdb called clonotypes with MiXCR, one entry per CDR3 protein. The data show approximately 400,000 distinct CDR3 sequences, 4% to 6% seen once. Overall study findings and caveats: Compared to controls, expanded TCRs made significantly more large clusters of similar CDR3s.

As for this clonotype: Its target is unknown.

Time point of the sample: pre-sensitization, week 0. Treatment given: therapeutic diphenylcyclopropenone sensitization with weekly scalp DPC. This clonotype originated in a woman aged 45-60 years with alopecia areata. Some clones in this sample may be carry-over from other donors' samples. The sample was whole blood, taken in connection with sensitization to the hapten diphenylcyclopropenone (DPC).

CDR3 DNA sequence: TGCGCCAGCAGTGGAGGGAGGTTTAATTCACCCCTCCACTTT. Translated: CASSGGRFNSPLHF. The chain carries TRBV4-1 and TRBJ1-6, with no clear D. The germline CDR1 and CDR2 sequences are MGHRA and YSYEKL. The CDR3 length is 14 residues. The V end was cut by 6 bases, the J end by 6 bases, with 12 bases between.